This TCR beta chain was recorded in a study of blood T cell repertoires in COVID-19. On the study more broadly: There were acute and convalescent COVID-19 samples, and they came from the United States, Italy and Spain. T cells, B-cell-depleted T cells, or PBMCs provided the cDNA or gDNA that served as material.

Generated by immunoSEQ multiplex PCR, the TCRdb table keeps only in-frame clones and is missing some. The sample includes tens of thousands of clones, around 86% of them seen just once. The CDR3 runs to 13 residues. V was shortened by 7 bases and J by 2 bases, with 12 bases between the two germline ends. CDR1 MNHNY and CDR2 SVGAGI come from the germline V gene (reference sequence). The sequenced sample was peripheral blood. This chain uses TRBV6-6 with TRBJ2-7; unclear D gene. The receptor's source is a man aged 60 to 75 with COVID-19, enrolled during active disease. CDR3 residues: CASNSVLTYEQYF. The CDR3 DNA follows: TGTGCCAGCAATTCAGTGTTGACCTACGAGCAGTACTTC.